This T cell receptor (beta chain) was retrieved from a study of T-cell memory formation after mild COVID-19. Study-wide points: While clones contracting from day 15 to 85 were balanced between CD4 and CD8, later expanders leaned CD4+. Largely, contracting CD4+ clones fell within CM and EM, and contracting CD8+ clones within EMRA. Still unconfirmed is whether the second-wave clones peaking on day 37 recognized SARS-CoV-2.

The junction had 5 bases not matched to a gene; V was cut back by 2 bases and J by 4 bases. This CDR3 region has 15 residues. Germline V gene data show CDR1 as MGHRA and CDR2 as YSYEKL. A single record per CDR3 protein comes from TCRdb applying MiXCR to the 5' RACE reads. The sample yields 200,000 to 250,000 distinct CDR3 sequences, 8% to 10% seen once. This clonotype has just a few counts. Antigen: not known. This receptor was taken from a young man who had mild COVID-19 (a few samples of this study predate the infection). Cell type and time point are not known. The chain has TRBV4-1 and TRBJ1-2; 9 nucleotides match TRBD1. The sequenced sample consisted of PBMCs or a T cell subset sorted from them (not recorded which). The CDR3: CASSQPGQGIYGYTF. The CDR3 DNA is TGCGCCAGCAGCCAACCGGGACAGGGTATCTATGGCTACACCTTC.